This T cell receptor (beta chain) was sequenced during a study of T-cell reconstitution after alpha-beta-depleted transplantation in children. The study's findings and limits: Fresh T-cell production supplied most of the T-cell counts and diversity seen one year after transplant. Surviving thymic progenitors and recipient T cells were the source of high TCRbeta diversity at day 60 in some patients. By about two months after transplant, alpha-beta T cells reportedly arose from several hundred graft clones that had expanded.

This clonotype appeared many times. Its specificity is not known. Unique molecular identifiers were incorporated during preparation of the TCRbeta library. TCRdb independently ran MiXCR on the PCR reads; one entry per CDR3 protein. The sample includes around 250,000 distinct CDR3 sequences, over 20% of them seen just once. Trimming pared 0 bases from V and 2 bases from J, leaving 7 bases between. CDR1 and CDR2 from the germline V gene are MNHEY and SVGAGI. The CDR3 totals 14 residues. The specimen comprised PBMCs, sampled before TCRalphabeta/CD19-depleted stem cell transplant. The sequence came from a girl aged 2 to 9 with Fanconi anemia, due to receive a stem cell transplant. V usage is TRBV6-5 and J usage is TRBJ2-5; D is possibly TRBD1 (6 bases). The CDR3 DNA is TGTGCCAGCAGTTACTCTACAGGGCAAGAGACCCAGTACTTC. Its translation is CASSYSTGQETQYF.